The T cell receptor (beta chain) under discussion was sequenced for a study of a mutant IDH1 vaccine in newly diagnosed glioma. The time point was: week 47, end of study. Every vaccination contained 300 ug of the mutant IDH1 20-mer peptide and was paired with topical imiquimod. A remark on this clone: The antigen is unknown.

The data were produced by immunoSEQ multiplex PCR, yet TCRdb's version contains in-frame clones alone and is incomplete. The sample contains 50,000 or so clones, approximately 84% of which appear only once. This sequence was found in a woman younger than 45 with glioma. Some clones in this sample may be carry-over from other donors' samples. The sequences come from PBMCs, collected from a glioma patient whose treatment included an IDH1 peptide vaccine.

CDR3 residues: CASSLDLTSGVETDTQYF. In nucleotides, the CDR3 is TGTGCCAGCAGCTTAGACCTAACTAGCGGGGTCGAGACAGATACGCAGTATTTT. The gene calls are TRBV7-9 and TRBJ2-3; TRBD2 agrees at 10 bases. Germline-derived CDR1 and CDR2 are SEHNR and FQNEAQ (reference sequence). V trimming: 1 base; J trimming: 3 bases; junction bases outside the gene matches: 10. This CDR3 region has 18 residues.